Listed here are 22 T cell receptor beta chains from one sample, sequenced in a study of long-term antiretroviral therapy in people with HIV (dated by TCRdb to 2022 to 2024). Sequencing of the TRB variable region was done with the immunoSEQ hsTCRB v3.0 assay at survey level resolution. This is the immuneACCESS table as TCRdb keeps it, with only in-frame sequences that have V and J called. A part of the clones is gone; compared with another copy, unresolved V genes explain less than half, and the rest is unexplained. Counted in this sample were 20,000 to 25,000 clones; around 84% of them appeared once. Jointly, the top ten make up approximately 4.6% of the sample. The sample here was unsorted PBMCs, taken 1.3 years after starting antiretroviral therapy. The origin of the receptors is a man between 60 and 70 years old with HIV.

The chain is built from TRBV6-5 and TRBJ1-1, with D possibly being TRBD1 (5 bases). CDR1 and CDR2 (germline): MNHEY, SVGAGI. CDR3 size: 12 residues. Trimming cost V 2 bases and J 12 bases, with 13 bases left between them. CDR3 nucleotides: TGTGCCAGCAGTTACGGGGACGCCAGAACTTTCTTT. The encoded protein is CASSYGDARTFF.

This chain links TRBV2 with TRBJ1-2; TRBD1 agrees at 8 bases. Trimming cost V 6 bases and J 12 bases; bases outside gene matches: 15. This CDR3 is built from 14 residues. Per the germline V gene, CDR1 is SNHLY and CDR2 is FYNNEI. DNA of the CDR3: TGTGCCAGCAGCGTAGCTCCGGGACAGGCGATCCACACCTTC. Translation gives CASSVAPGQAIHTF.

The V gene is TRBV27, the J gene TRBJ1-6, with 7 bases matching TRBD1. CDR3 length: 13 residues. V dropped 5 bases and J dropped 10; count of bases not matched to a gene: 5. Per germline, CDR1 MNHEY and CDR2 SMNVEV (reference sequence). The CDR3 region is CASSDRVRSPLHF. The CDR3 DNA sequence: TGTGCCAGCAGTGACAGGGTTCGGTCACCCCTCCACTTT.

J is TRBJ1-5 and V is TRBV6-6; D is ambiguous. The CDR3 runs 14 residues. Per germline, CDR1 MNHNY and CDR2 SVGAGI (reference sequence). With 2 bases removed from V and 7 bases from J, the gap between germline ends came to 12 bases. CDR3 in amino acids: CASSYAYLPQPQHF. The CDR3 DNA reads TGTGCCAGCAGTTACGCCTATCTTCCCCAGCCCCAGCATTTT.

The V gene is TRBV4-1, the J gene TRBJ1-3, with 7 positions matching TRBD1. The CDR3 consists of 17 residues. Germline CDR1 is MGHRA and CDR2 is YSYEKL. V shed 4 bases, J shed 4 bases, and the junction held 13 bases outside the gene matches. This CDR3 reads CASSPTMSTGQGNTIYF. CDR3 coding DNA: TGCGCCAGCAGCCCGACCATGTCGACAGGGCAAGGAAACACCATATATTTT.

This chain uses TRBV6-5 with TRBJ2-7; D is unclear. The CDR3 is 15 residues long. Between the trimmed V and J ends, which lost 0 bases and 5 bases, there was a span of 14 bases. CDR1 and CDR2 (germline): MNHEY, SVGAGI. The CDR3 nucleotides read TGTGCCAGCAGTTACTCGCGTGGCCACATTCACGAGCAGTACTTC. Translating it yields CASSYSRGHIHEQYF.

V and J are TRBV6-5 and TRBJ1-2; the D is unclear. This CDR3 contains 14 residues. Trimming cost V 6 bases and J 3 bases, with 14 bases left between them. The germline gives CDR1 MNHEY, CDR2 SVGAGI. As DNA, the CDR3 is TGTGCCAGCAGCCAACACAGACTAGACTATGGCTACACCTTC. It codes for CASSQHRLDYGYTF.

The rearrangement links TRBV18 to TRBJ2-5, with a weak D call TRBD1 (5 bases). V dropped 3 bases and J dropped 4 bases, with 9 bases sitting between them. Germline CDR1 KGHSH, CDR2 LQKENI. The CDR3 has 13 amino acids. CDR3 region: CASSPTDSETQYF. For the CDR3, the DNA is TGTGCCAGCTCACCGACAGACTCAGAGACCCAGTACTTC.

This chain uses TRBV7-9 with TRBJ2-7, with TRBD2 as a possible D gene (6 bases). Trimming left V 8 bases short and J 2 bases short, with 19 bases between. The CDR3 contains 15 residues. CDR1 and CDR2 from the germline V gene are SEHNR and FQNEAQ (reference sequence). CDR3 sequence (DNA): TGTGCCAGCGGCGGGACTGATCCGATTACCTACGAGCAGTACTTC. Its translation is CASGGTDPITYEQYF. Full variable domain (rest looked up from reference TRBV7-9 and TRBJ2-7): DTGVSQNPRHKITKRGQNVTFRCDPISEHNRLYWYRQTLGQGPEFLTYFQNEAQLEKSRLLSDRFSAERPKGSFSTLEIQRTEQGDSAMYLCASGGTDPITYEQYFGPGTRLTVT.

The chain couples TRBV7-8 to TRBJ2-6, with TRBD1 identical over 7 bases. The length of the CDR3 is 15 residues. Germline CDR1 SGHVS, CDR2 FQNEAQ. J gave up 2 bases and V 8 bases, and 6 bases lay outside the gene matches. The CDR3 spells CASPATGTGANVLTF. The CDR3 DNA reads TGTGCCAGCCCCGCGACAGGGACTGGGGCCAACGTCCTGACTTTC.

This chain's CDR3 is CASSLTTGGTEAFF. CDR3 coding DNA: TGTGCCAGCAGCTTAACCACAGGGGGAACTGAAGCTTTCTTT. The rearrangement links TRBV7-9 to TRBJ1-1, with TRBD1 matching over 8 bases. The CDR3 length is 14 residues. After removal of 2 bases from V and 5 bases from J, the junction contained 4 bases not matched to a gene. Germline loops: CDR1 SEHNR, CDR2 FQNEAQ (reference sequence).

The chain has TRBV6-5 and TRBJ1-2, with D maybe TRBD1 (5 bases). Per germline, CDR1 MNHEY and CDR2 SVGAGI. This CDR3 has 13 amino acids. V was clipped by 5 bases and J by 1 base, with 8 bases between them. The CDR3 is CASSLDSNYGYTF. CDR3 in DNA: TGTGCCAGCAGTCTTGACAGTAACTATGGCTACACCTTC.

This rearrangement joins TRBV5-1 to TRBJ1-6; D is perhaps TRBD1 (6 bases). From germline, CDR1 is SGHRS and CDR2 YFSETQ. The ends were cut back, 4 bases at V and 7 bases at J, with 15 bases in the middle. This CDR3 comprises 15 residues. DNA for the CDR3: TGCGCCAGCAGCCTTGCAGGGGCGAGAAATTCACCCCTCCACTTT. It specifies CASSLAGARNSPLHF.

The chain recombines TRBV10-3 with TRBJ1-1; D unresolved. V lost 8 bases and J lost 8, with 12 bases in between. Per the germline V gene, CDR1 is ENHRY and CDR2 is SYGVKD. This CDR3 is built from 11 residues. Here the CDR3 DNA reads TGTGCCATCGGGCGGACGGGAGAAGCTTTCTTT. Its protein product is CAIGRTGEAFF.

This chain joins TRBV19 and TRBJ2-7; the D gene is possibly TRBD2 (7 bases). Trimming cost V 4 bases and J 2 bases, with 12 bases left between them. CDR1 and CDR2 from the germline V gene are LNHDA and SQIVND (reference sequence). The CDR3 runs to 14 residues. In DNA, the CDR3 is TGTGCCAGTAGTACTCTCGGGGGGCCCTACGAGCAGTACTTC. Amino acids: CASSTLGGPYEQYF.

In DNA, the CDR3 is TGTGCCAGCAGTTTATCGGGGGCAGGCCATGGCTACACCTTC. It translates to CASSLSGAGHGYTF. V usage is TRBV27 and J usage is TRBJ1-2; D is possibly TRBD1 (6 bases). Looked up from germline, CDR1 is MNHEY and CDR2 is SMNVEV (reference sequence). The V and J ends lost 0 bases and 6 bases respectively, with 11 bases between them. The CDR3 loop spans 14 amino acids.

The chain uses TRBV18 and TRBJ2-3, with D possibly being TRBD2 (6 bases). In germline, CDR1 is KGHSH, CDR2 LQKENI. CDR3 length equals 14 residues. Trimming removed 5 bases from V and 0 bases from J, with 9 bases in between. The CDR3 region is CASSVSGSTDTQYF. For the CDR3, the DNA is TGTGCCAGCTCAGTTAGCGGAAGCACAGATACGCAGTATTTT. Full variable domain (missing parts from reference TRBV18 and TRBJ2-3): NAGVMQNPRHLVRRRGQEARLRCSPMKGHSHVYWYRQLPEEGLKFMVYLQKENIIDESGMPKERFSAEFPKEGPSILRIQQVVRGDSAAYFCASSVSGSTDTQYFGPGTRLTVL.

The chain recombines TRBV18 with TRBJ1-5; no clear D gene. Germline V gene lookup returns CDR1 KGHSH and CDR2 LQKENI. There are 13 residues in the CDR3. The germline V and J ends were trimmed by 3 bases and 4 bases, with 7 bases remaining between them. This CDR3 is CASSPVSNQPQHF. In DNA form, the CDR3 reads TGTGCCAGCTCACCGGTCTCGAATCAGCCCCAGCATTTT.

V is TRBV5-4 and J is TRBJ1-1; D not resolved. CDR1 and CDR2 from the germline V gene are SGHNT and YYREEE (reference sequence). Trimming removed 4 bases at V and 3 bases at J, with 13 bases between. The CDR3 length is 14 residues. CDR3 coding DNA: TGTGCCAGCAGCCGCGTAACGGGGTACACTGAAGCTTTCTTT. Translation gives CASSRVTGYTEAFF.

CDR3 protein: CASSPPGAYGYTF. DNA for the CDR3: TGTGCCAGCTCCCCGCCGGGAGCCTATGGCTACACCTTC. V usage is TRBV18 and J usage is TRBJ1-2; D remains unclear. Between the trimmed V and J ends, which lost 6 bases and 4 bases, there was a span of 12 bases. This CDR3 region has 13 residues. Germline-derived CDR1 and CDR2 are KGHSH and LQKENI.

This chain uses TRBV5-4 with TRBJ1-5, with a tentative D call TRBD1 (6 bases). The CDR3 has 14 amino acids. The V gene lost 4 bases and the J gene lost 2 bases, with 10 bases spanning the gap. Germline V lookup: CDR1 SGHNT, CDR2 YYREEE (reference sequence). The CDR3 DNA reads TGTGCCAGCAGCGCGTGGGGGCGCAATCAGCCCCAGCATTTT. Translated, it gives CASSAWGRNQPQHF.

The chain employs TRBV7-2 and TRBJ2-7; D might be TRBD1 or TRBD2, each matching 5 bases. This CDR3 spans 15 amino acids. Per the germline V gene, CDR1 is SGHTA and CDR2 is FQGNSA. V was pared by 2 bases and J by 3 bases, with 14 bases between. CDR3 sequence: CASSLQGALHYEQYF. The CDR3 coding sequence is TGTGCCAGCAGCTTACAGGGAGCCTTACACTACGAGCAGTACTTC.